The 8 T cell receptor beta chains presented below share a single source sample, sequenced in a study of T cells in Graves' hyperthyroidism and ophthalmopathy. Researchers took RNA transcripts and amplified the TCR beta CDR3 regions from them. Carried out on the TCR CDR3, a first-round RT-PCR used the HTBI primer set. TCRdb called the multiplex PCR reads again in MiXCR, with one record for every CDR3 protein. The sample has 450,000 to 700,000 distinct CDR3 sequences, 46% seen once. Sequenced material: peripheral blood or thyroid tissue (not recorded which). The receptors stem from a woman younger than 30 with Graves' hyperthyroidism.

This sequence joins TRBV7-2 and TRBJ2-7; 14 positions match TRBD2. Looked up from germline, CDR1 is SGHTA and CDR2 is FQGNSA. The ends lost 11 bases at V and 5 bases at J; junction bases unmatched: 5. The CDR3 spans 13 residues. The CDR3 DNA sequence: TGTGCCGGTTCGACTAGCGGGAGGGACGAGCAGTACTTC. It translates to CAGSTSGRDEQYF.

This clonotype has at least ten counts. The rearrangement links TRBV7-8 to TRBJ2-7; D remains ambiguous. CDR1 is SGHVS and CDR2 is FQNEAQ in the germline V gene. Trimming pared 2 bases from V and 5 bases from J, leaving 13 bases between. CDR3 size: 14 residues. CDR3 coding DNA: TGTGCCAGCAGCTTAAGGTTCCAGCGTAACGAGCAGTACTTC. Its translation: CASSLRFQRNEQYF.

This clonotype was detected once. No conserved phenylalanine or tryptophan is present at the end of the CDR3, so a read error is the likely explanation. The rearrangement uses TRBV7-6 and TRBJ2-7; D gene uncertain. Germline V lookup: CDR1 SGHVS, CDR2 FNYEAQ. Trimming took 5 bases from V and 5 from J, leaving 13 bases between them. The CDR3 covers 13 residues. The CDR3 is CASSLGRSDEQYL. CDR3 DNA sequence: TGTGCCAGCAGCCTCGGACGGTCCGACGAGCAGTACTTA.

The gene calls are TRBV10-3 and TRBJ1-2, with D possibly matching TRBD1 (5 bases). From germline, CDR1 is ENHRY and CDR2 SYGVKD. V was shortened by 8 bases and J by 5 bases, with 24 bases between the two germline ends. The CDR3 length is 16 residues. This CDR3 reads CAIELSPKGMGYGYTF. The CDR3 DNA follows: TGTGCCATCGAGCTCAGCCCGAAGGGGATGGGGTATGGCTACACCTTC.

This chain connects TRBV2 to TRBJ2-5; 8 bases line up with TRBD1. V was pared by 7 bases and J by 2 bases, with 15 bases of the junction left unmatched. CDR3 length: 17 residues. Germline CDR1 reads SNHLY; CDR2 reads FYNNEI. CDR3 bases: TGTGCCAGCACCCCGGACAGGGACGTCAAGACTCAAGAGACCCAGTACTTC. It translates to CASTPDRDVKTQETQYF.

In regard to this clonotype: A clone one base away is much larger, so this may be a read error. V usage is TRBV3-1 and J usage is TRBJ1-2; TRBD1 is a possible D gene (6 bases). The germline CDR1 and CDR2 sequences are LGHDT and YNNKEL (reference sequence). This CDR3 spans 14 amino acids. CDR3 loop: CVSSQRGGAYGYTF. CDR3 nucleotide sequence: TGTGTCAGCAGCCAAAGGGGGGGGGCGTATGGCTACACCTTC.

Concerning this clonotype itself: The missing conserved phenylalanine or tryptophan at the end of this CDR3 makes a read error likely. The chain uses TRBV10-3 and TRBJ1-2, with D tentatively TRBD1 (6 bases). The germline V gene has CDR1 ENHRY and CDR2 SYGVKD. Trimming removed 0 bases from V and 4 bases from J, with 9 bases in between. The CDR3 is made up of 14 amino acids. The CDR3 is CAISESDRSYGYTL. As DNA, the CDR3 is TGTGCCATCAGTGAGTCCGACAGGAGCTATGGCTACACCCTC.

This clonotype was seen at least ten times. CDR3 sequence reads: CASSLRTGTEKLFF. DNA for the CDR3: TGTGCCAGCAGCCTGCGGACAGGGACTGAAAAACTGTTTTTT. V usage is TRBV7-2 and J usage is TRBJ1-4; 8 bases line up with TRBD1. The ends lost 5 bases at V and 7 bases at J; junction bases unmatched: 6. There are 14 residues in the CDR3. Germline V gene data show CDR1 as SGHTA and CDR2 as FQGNSA.